This T cell receptor (beta chain) was captured in a study of T cell changes during pregnancy in multiple sclerosis. The CDR3 spans 17 residues. Germline trimming cut 1 base from V and 6 bases from J; bases unmatched to any gene: 6. Germline lookup yields CDR1 MGHRA and CDR2 YSYEKL. Sequencing was performed with immunoSEQ multiplex PCR; in TCRdb, only in-frame clones are kept and a portion is missing. The data show around 100,000 clones, with roughly 93% seen just once and around 0.96% held by the top ten. The receptor was isolated from a female donor with multiple sclerosis, enrolled in a pregnancy study. This rearrangement joins TRBV4-1 to TRBJ2-2, with 12 bases lining up with TRBD2. Sample: peripheral blood, taken before pregnancy. The CDR3 spells CASSQGLAGVSSGELFF. In DNA form, the CDR3 reads TGCGCCAGCAGCCAAGGACTAGCGGGAGTTTCTTCCGGGGAGCTGTTTTTT.